This TCR beta chain derives from a study of regulatory T cells in long-lasting Graves disease. Background on the study: Patients met the persistent Graves' disease definition after over 5 years of antithyroid drugs with positive TSH receptor antibodies.

Arm-PCR of CDR3 regions and iRepertoire HTBI primers were the basis on which TCR beta libraries were built. TCRdb ran MiXCR on the multiplex PCR reads and lists one entry per CDR3 protein. The data contain some 450,000 distinct CDR3 sequences, 20% to 30% of them singletons. V was trimmed by 5 bases and J by 1 base, leaving 14 bases between them. CDR3 length equals 15 residues. Looked up from germline, CDR1 is MNHNS and CDR2 is SASEGT. The table lists this clonotype with many counts. Time point specified: persistent/refractory GD, antithyroid drugs over 5 years with positive TRAb. Extracted RNA from PBMCs served as the source of the TCR library.

The starting material was peripheral blood mononuclear cells (PBMCs), obtained when the disease was refractory, from a patient treated with antithyroid drugs. The chain joins TRBV6-1 to TRBJ1-1; a possible D gene is TRBD1 (6 bases). The sequence derives from a female donor with Graves disease. As DNA, the CDR3 is TGTGCCAGCAGTCCAGCCGGGACACAGAACACTGAAGCTTTCTTT. Translating it yields CASSPAGTQNTEAFF.